A single sample is the source of the 32 T cell receptor beta chains below, sequenced in a study of beta chain features in type 1 diabetes. The investigators reverse transcribed all of the isolated RNA, so they sequenced expressed TCRB transcripts. Generated by immunoSEQ multiplex PCR, the TCRdb table keeps only in-frame clones and is missing some. The repertoire holds hundreds of thousands of clones, about 9.3% seen once, with just under 0.035% in the top ten. The sequenced sample was naive CD4+ T cells from blood. These receptors were obtained from a woman in her late teens or twenties in good health.

This clone was picked up a small number of times. The J gene is TRBJ2-3, the V gene TRBV5-1; D not certain. Between the trimmed V and J ends, which lost 0 bases and 6 bases, there was a span of 17 bases. The CDR3 length is 16 residues. Germline V gene sequence: CDR1 SGHRS, CDR2 YFSETQ. CDR3 nucleotide sequence: TGCGCCAGCAGCTTGGTCGTGCTAGGTCCCTTGGATACGCAGTATTTT. Protein: CASSLVVLGPLDTQYF.

The chain is built from TRBV7-3 and TRBJ2-3; D is possibly TRBD2 (6 bases). Germline V gives CDR1 SGHTA, CDR2 FQGTGA. V was pared by 1 base and J by 1 base, with 6 bases between. CDR3 length equals 14 residues. CDR3 bases: TGTGCCAGCAGCTTAAGCGGGGGCACAGATACGCAGTATTTT. It codes for CASSLSGGTDTQYF.

For this clone: The sample carries other DNA sequences with the same CDR3. V gene TRBV5-1 combines with J gene TRBJ1-5; D may be TRBD1 (6 bases). Trimming left V 4 bases short and J 4 bases short, with 9 bases between. Germline loops: CDR1 SGHRS, CDR2 YFSETQ. This CDR3 has 13 amino acids. The chain's CDR3 is CASSVQGNQPQHF. DNA for the CDR3: TGCGCCAGCAGCGTACAGGGAAATCAGCCCCAGCATTTT.

This clone appeared a few times. V usage is TRBV15 and J usage is TRBJ2-6; 9 bases agree with TRBD2. The CDR3 consists of 17 residues. Trimming removed 5 bases from V and 0 bases from J; junction bases left unmatched: 5. The germline V gene encodes CDR1 LNHNV and CDR2 YYDKDF (reference sequence). Here the CDR3 DNA reads TGTGCCACCAGCGGCGGGAGGGAGCCCTCTGGGGCCAACGTCCTGACTTTC. This codes for CATSGGREPSGANVLTF.

The chain recombines TRBV6-1 with TRBJ2-7; no clear D. Germline-derived CDR1 and CDR2 are MNHNS and SASEGT. The CDR3 extends over 14 amino acids. The V end was cut by 4 bases, the J end by 0 bases, with 10 bases between. The chain's CDR3 is CASSGEQYSYEQYF. CDR3 sequence (DNA): TGTGCCAGCAGTGGAGAACAGTACTCCTACGAGCAGTACTTC.

This clone was detected only a few times. The rearrangement links TRBV4-2 to TRBJ1-3; TRBD1 aligns across 8 bases. J gave up 0 bases and V 1 base, and 14 bases lay outside the gene matches. The CDR3 runs 20 residues. CDR1 LGHNA and CDR2 YNFKEQ come from the germline V gene. In DNA, the CDR3 is TGTGCCAGCAGCCAAGTGGACGGTAATTGGGACAGGTACTCTGGAAACACCATATATTTT. This encodes CASSQVDGNWDRYSGNTIYF.

This clone was counted between two and nine times. V gene TRBV5-6 combines with J gene TRBJ2-2; D is perhaps TRBD1 (5 bases). Trimming shortened V by 5 bases and J by 4 bases, and 21 bases separated the two germline ends. Germline V gene data show CDR1 as SGHDT and CDR2 as YYEEEE. This CDR3 has 17 amino acids. The CDR3 nucleotides are TGTGCCAGCAGGCAGGGATTGGGGTTCTCGCGCACCGGGGAGCTGTTTTTT. Translating gives CASRQGLGFSRTGELFF.

The chain uses TRBV11-2 and TRBJ2-1; the match to TRBD2 covers 7 bases. CDR1 and CDR2 from the germline V gene are SGHAT and FQNNGV. V lost 6 bases to trimming and J lost 7 bases; unmatched junction nucleotides: 21. The CDR3 length is 18 residues. The CDR3 reads CASSSLSSGLLRGNEQFF. The CDR3 DNA follows: TGTGCCAGCAGTTCTCTCTCTAGCGGCCTACTGAGAGGAAATGAGCAGTTCTTC.

A remark on this clone: Other DNA sequences from this sample encode an identical CDR3 as well. This chain links TRBV18 with TRBJ2-2; 8 positions match TRBD1. The CDR3 has 15 residues. J gave up 1 base and V 2 bases, and 0 bases lay outside the gene matches. Germline loops: CDR1 KGHSH, CDR2 LQKENI. CDR3 nucleotides: TGTGCCAGCTCACCAGGACAGGGGAACACCGGGGAGCTGTTTTTT. It codes for CASSPGQGNTGELFF.

This clone appeared many times. The chain employs TRBV4-1 and TRBJ2-5, with D possibly matching TRBD1 (5 bases). Per germline, CDR1 MGHRA and CDR2 YSYEKL. There are 14 residues in the CDR3. Between the trimmed V and J ends, which lost 0 bases and 4 bases, there was a span of 9 bases. The CDR3 nucleotides read TGCGCCAGCAGCCAAGAAGGCCAGGGAGAGACCCAGTACTTC. This gives the protein CASSQEGQGETQYF.

In its sample, this clone was seen a few times. This chain uses TRBV2 with TRBJ1-2; D may be TRBD1 (6 bases). This CDR3 comprises 11 residues. CDR1 and CDR2 from the germline V gene are SNHLY and FYNNEI. The V end lost 7 bases, the J end lost 7 bases, and 10 bases lay between the germline ends. The CDR3 protein is CASTVGGGYTF. The CDR3 DNA reads as TGTGCCAGCACTGTAGGGGGTGGCTACACCTTC.

The CDR3 DNA sequence: TGTGCCATCCGACTAACAGGGACCCAAGAGACCCAGTACTTC. Its translation: CAIRLTGTQETQYF. The rearrangement joins TRBV10-3 to TRBJ2-5, with a weak D call TRBD1 (6 bases). CDR1 ENHRY and CDR2 SYGVKD come from the germline V gene. This CDR3 spans 14 amino acids. The V end lost 8 bases, the J end lost 1 base, and 14 bases lay between the germline ends.

The CDR3 spells CASSSDGGGHNEQFF. Here the CDR3 DNA reads TGTGCCAGCAGCTCTGACGGGGGAGGGCACAATGAGCAGTTCTTC. The chain is built from TRBV6-6 and TRBJ2-1, with 7 bases matching TRBD2. Looked up from germline, CDR1 is MNHNY and CDR2 is SVGAGI (reference sequence). Germline trimming cut 6 bases from V and 5 bases from J; bases unmatched to any gene: 10. CDR3 length equals 15 residues.

This clone was picked up a small number of times. The chain joins TRBV10-3 to TRBJ2-5, with a tentative D call TRBD2 (6 bases). The CDR3 is 15 residues long. Germline V gene lookup returns CDR1 ENHRY and CDR2 SYGVKD. The V gene lost 4 bases and the J gene lost 2 bases, with 14 bases spanning the gap. CDR3: CAISASTSRQETQYF. As DNA, the CDR3 is TGTGCCATCAGTGCCTCCACTAGCAGGCAAGAGACCCAGTACTTC.

The chain employs TRBV19 and TRBJ1-2; the match to TRBD1 covers 10 bases. The CDR3 contains 16 residues. V shed 5 bases, J shed 4 bases, and the junction held 10 bases outside the gene matches. Germline CDR1 LNHDA, CDR2 SQIVND (reference sequence). The CDR3 bases are TGTGCCAGTAGTGACCTACTGACAGGGGGCTTCTATGGCTACACCTTC. It translates to CASSDLLTGGFYGYTF. The variable domain in full, completed from reference TRBV19 and TRBJ1-2, reads DGGITQSPKYLFRKEGQNVTLSCEQNLNHDAMYWYRQDPGQGLRLIYYSQIVNDFQKGDIAEGYSVSREKKESFPLTVTSAQKNPTAFYLCASSDLLTGGFYGYTFGSGTRLTVV.

This clone was counted a few times. The chain has TRBV2 and TRBJ1-5; a weak D match, TRBD1 (5 bases). The CDR3 is 13 amino acids. Trimming took 1 base from V and 5 from J, leaving 6 bases between them. Per germline, CDR1 SNHLY and CDR2 FYNNEI. The CDR3 DNA follows: TGTGCCAGCAGTGAAGGCAGGGATCAGCCCCAGCATTTT. It yields the protein CASSEGRDQPQHF.

This clone was detected a few times. This chain uses TRBV5-1 with TRBJ2-1, with 9 nucleotides matching TRBD2. This CDR3 is 16 amino acids long. With V trimmed by 4 bases and J by 4 bases, 9 bases remained unmatched. The germline CDR1 and CDR2 sequences are SGHRS and YFSETQ. The CDR3 sequence is CASSGSGTSRYNEQFF. The CDR3 DNA reads TGCGCCAGCAGCGGGTCCGGGACTAGCAGATACAATGAGCAGTTCTTC.

V is TRBV30 and J is TRBJ1-2, with D unclear. The CDR3 contains 12 residues. V was trimmed by 2 bases and J by 12 bases, leaving 16 bases between them. Germline V lookup: CDR1 GTSNPN, CDR2 SVGIG (reference sequence). The CDR3 is CAWSSRDNPNTF. The CDR3 region has the DNA TGTGCCTGGAGTAGTAGAGACAACCCGAACACCTTC.

Comment on this clone: Other DNA sequences in the sample encode the same CDR3. This CDR3 reads CASSLGLAGVNEQYF. The CDR3 bases are TGTGCCAGCAGCTTGGGATTAGCGGGAGTTAACGAGCAGTACTTC. The rearrangement uses TRBV5-4 and TRBJ2-7, with TRBD2 identical over 9 bases. CDR3 length: 15 residues. Germline CDR1 reads SGHNT; CDR2 reads YYREEE (reference sequence). V trimming: 0 bases; J trimming: 5 bases; junction bases outside the gene matches: 6.

The J gene is TRBJ2-1, the V gene TRBV11-2; D is possibly TRBD2 (6 bases). The CDR3 totals 14 residues. CDR1 and CDR2 from the germline V gene are SGHAT and FQNNGV. V lost 6 bases and J lost 4, with 13 bases in between. CDR3 nucleotides: TGTGCCAGCAGTGCCCTGACTAGGTACAATGAGCAGTTCTTC. It is translated as CASSALTRYNEQFF.

This chain links TRBV6-1 with TRBJ1-4; 10 bases agree with TRBD1. The germline V gene has CDR1 MNHNS and CDR2 SASEGT. After removal of 6 bases from V and 5 bases from J, the junction contained 6 bases not matched to a gene. The CDR3 contains 15 residues. DNA of the CDR3: TGTGCCAGCAGAGTATGGGGACAGGGGAATGAAAAACTGTTTTTT. Translated, it gives CASRVWGQGNEKLFF.

Only a few counts were recorded for this clone. This sequence joins TRBV4-1 and TRBJ2-1; tentative D call: TRBD1 (6 bases). Germline V gives CDR1 MGHRA, CDR2 YSYEKL. Trimming cost V 4 bases and J 7 bases, with 17 bases left between them. CDR3 length equals 15 residues. CDR3: CASSPWGLPGNEQFF. In DNA form, the CDR3 reads TGCGCCAGCAGCCCCTGGGGGCTACCGGGGAATGAGCAGTTCTTC.

This clone was observed a handful of times. The chain is built from TRBV5-4 and TRBJ2-1, with TRBD1 matching 7 bases. The CDR3 is made up of 16 amino acids. Germline V gives CDR1 SGHNT, CDR2 YYREEE (reference sequence). V lost 4 bases and J lost 4; bases outside the gene matches: 11. CDR3 protein: CASSARPRTGYNEQFF. The CDR3 DNA reads TGTGCCAGCAGCGCACGACCGAGGACAGGATACAATGAGCAGTTCTTC.

The chain recombines TRBV28 with TRBJ2-1; D uncertain. Germline CDR1 MDHEN, CDR2 SYDVKM. V was pared by 5 bases and J by 10 bases, with 12 bases between. There are 12 residues in the CDR3. CDR3 region: CASSAHPGEQFF. CDR3 in DNA: TGTGCCAGCAGTGCCCACCCAGGCGAGCAGTTCTTC. Full variable domain (remainder filled in from reference TRBV28 and TRBJ2-1): DVKVTQSSRYLVKRTGEKVFLECVQDMDHENMFWYRQDPGLGLRLIYFSYDVKMKEKGDIPEGYSVSREKKERFSLILESASTNQTSMYLCASSAHPGEQFFGPGTRLTVL.

The sample holds a few counts of this clone. The chain links TRBV30 to TRBJ2-3; perhaps TRBD2 as D (6 bases). This CDR3 region has 14 residues. Germline lookup yields CDR1 GTSNPN and CDR2 SVGIG (reference sequence). Trimming removed 0 bases from V and 5 bases from J, with 12 bases in between. The CDR3 spells CAWSVRREGDTQYF. DNA of the CDR3: TGTGCCTGGAGTGTGCGGCGGGAAGGAGATACGCAGTATTTT.

This clone was recorded a few times. The chain employs TRBV5-4 and TRBJ2-7, with D perhaps TRBD1 (6 bases). The CDR3 runs to 12 residues. Germline-derived CDR1 and CDR2 are SGHNT and YYREEE (reference sequence). Trimming stripped 4 bases from V and 4 bases from J, with 9 bases between. CDR3 region: CASSRDTYEQYF. The CDR3 coding sequence is TGTGCCAGCAGCCGGGACACTTACGAGCAGTACTTC.

V is TRBV5-4 and J is TRBJ1-4; maybe TRBD1 (6 bases). The CDR3 sequence is 16 residues long. Germline values: CDR1 SGHNT, CDR2 YYREEE (reference sequence). Trimming removed 3 bases from V and 6 bases from J, with 18 bases in between. In DNA, the CDR3 is TGTGCCAGCAGCTCCTCCGTGGGCAGGGGAGATGAAAAACTGTTTTTT. Amino acid sequence: CASSSSVGRGDEKLFF.

J is TRBJ1-3 and V is TRBV15, with 9 bases fitting TRBD1. From germline, CDR1 is LNHNV and CDR2 YYDKDF (reference sequence). J was trimmed by 4 bases and V by 6 bases; bases with no gene match: 4. CDR3 length equals 14 residues. The CDR3 reads CATRRQGEGNTIYF. Here the CDR3 DNA reads TGTGCCACCAGGAGACAGGGGGAAGGAAACACCATATATTTT.

This clone was seen a handful of times. V and J are TRBV7-9 and TRBJ1-1; tentatively, D is TRBD1 (6 bases). This CDR3 region has 13 residues. Trimming cost V 8 bases and J 0 bases, with 10 bases left between them. CDR1 is SEHNR and CDR2 is FQNEAQ in the germline V gene (reference sequence). The CDR3, as DNA: TGTGCCAGCCACAGGGTTATGAACACTGAAGCTTTCTTT. This sequence encodes CASHRVMNTEAFF.

The chain has TRBV6-5 and TRBJ2-1; TRBD2 aligns across 13 bases. The V gene's germline CDR1 is MNHEY and CDR2 SVGAGI. The ends lost 2 bases at V and 5 bases at J; junction bases unmatched: 0. The CDR3 covers 15 residues. The DNA for the CDR3 is TGTGCCAGCAGTTACGGACTAGCGGGGGACAATGAGCAGTTCTTC. The encoded protein is CASSYGLAGDNEQFF.

The rearrangement uses TRBV11-3 and TRBJ2-5; D gene unclear. This CDR3 contains 13 residues. With 1 base removed from V and 5 bases from J, the gap between germline ends came to 8 bases. CDR1 and CDR2 (germline): SGHNT, YENEEA. The CDR3 bases are TGTGCCAGCAGCTTAGGAGGCCAGGAGACCCAGTACTTC. Its translation: CASSLGGQETQYF.

The V call is TRBV29-1, the J call TRBJ1-3; 8 nucleotides agree with TRBD1. The germline V gene encodes CDR1 SQVTM and CDR2 ANQGSEA. The CDR3 is made up of 14 amino acids. Losses at the gene ends were 6 bases for V and 4 bases for J; bases not matched to a gene: 8. This chain's CDR3 is CSVPDRVKGNTIYF. CDR3 DNA: TGCAGCGTACCGGACAGGGTGAAAGGAAACACCATATATTTT.